This is a list of T cell receptor beta chains from one sample in a study of cytomegalovirus exposure and HLA in healthy donors. Only in-frame clones appear in the TCRdb table, and some are missing; sequencing was by immunoSEQ multiplex PCR. The sample shows under 200,000 clones, approximately 70% of them seen only once. Sequencing input: PBMCs. The receptors derive from a woman in her 30s in good health and CMV-seronegative. The conserved cysteine and the conserved F or W are not part of the CDR3 here.

ASSGQAILYGYT | TRBJ1-2 | TRBV6-6
ASSPAGSLYEQY | TRBJ2-7 | TRBV11-3
ASSRPTLYDRLSNQPQH | TRBJ1-5 | TRBV5-4
ATSRVGTGGEKLF | TRBJ1-4 | TRBV15
ASSLPGLNTEAF | TRBJ1-1 | TRBV28
SGALAGGPDTQY | TRBJ2-3 | TRBV29-1
ASSLLPSSYEQY | TRBJ2-7 | TRBV7-3
ASSLVREQY | TRBJ2-7 | TRBV7-8
ASSPRTGSTTGELF | TRBJ2-2 | TRBV5-6
ASSSTQPTGATGTEAF | TRBJ1-1 | TRBV7-9
ASSEITGKTEAF | TRBJ1-1 | TRBV10-1
ASSWTSGPYEQY | . | TRBV27
ASSQLNTGELF | TRBJ2-2 | TRBV11-3
SAAGRGEKLF | TRBJ1-4 | TRBV29-1
ASSAREVEQF | TRBJ2-1 | TRBV9
ASSLDISGRAGEQF | TRBJ2-1 | TRBV7-7
ASSIAGGGSYEQY | TRBJ2-7 | TRBV19
ASSQGSGGLTYEQY | TRBJ2-7 | TRBV4-1
ASSISGSYTGELF | TRBJ2-2 | TRBV9
SAGVYRDYGYT | TRBJ1-2 | TRBV29-1
AWDSLSGLSPLH | TRBJ1-6 | TRBV30
ASSLQPGSNEKLF | TRBJ1-4 | TRBV5-4
ASRDSSTGELF | TRBJ2-2 | TRBV2
ASRQTPPGQGASETQY | TRBJ2-5 | TRBV4-1
ASCRDRQNTEAF | TRBJ1-1 | TRBV6-1
ASSQTRGRQPQH | TRBJ1-5 | TRBV18
ASSQGGGGPLHNGYT | TRBJ1-2 | TRBV4-1
ASSLAGGTNNEQF | TRBJ2-1 | TRBV7-3
ASSSTGANTGELF | TRBJ2-2 | TRBV11-3
ASSAQGYNEQF | TRBJ2-1 | TRBV2
ASHTGRAGELF | TRBJ2-2 | TRBV27
ASSLSGSSYEQY | TRBJ2-7 | TRBV11-2
ASSLRNTEAF | TRBJ1-1 | TRBV5-1
ASRVQGWVTDTQY | TRBJ2-3 | TRBV6-6
ASSDQIGELF | TRBJ2-2 | TRBV6-1
AIRSGLTSYGYT | TRBJ1-2 | TRBV10-3
ATRTGEAF | TRBJ1-1 | TRBV7-9
ASSLGGNKNIQY | TRBJ2-4 | TRBV11-2
ASRSDSSYNSPLH | TRBJ1-6 | TRBV11-3
ASSDIRSTDTQY | TRBJ2-3 | TRBV7-9
ASSRDSRSPLH | TRBJ1-6 | TRBV19
ASSQGLAGTQETQY | TRBJ2-5 | TRBV14
ASSEVRVSEQF | TRBJ2-1 | TRBV2
ASSNIPGLAVVYEQY | TRBJ2-7 | TRBV21-1
ASSLGGPLDYNEQF | TRBJ2-1 | TRBV7-9
SVVGGQSTGELF | TRBJ2-2 | TRBV29-1
ASSLSIPGQGRYEQY | TRBJ2-7 | TRBV5-1
ASSERQGNYGYT | TRBJ1-2 | TRBV6-1
ASSLLAGVRETQY | TRBJ2-5 | TRBV7-2
ASSPPSGSYEQY | TRBJ2-7 | TRBV7-2
ASSMGTGNAYEQY | TRBJ2-7 | TRBV19
AGTSGTYNEQF | TRBJ2-1 | TRBV30
ASGPLPRVLKGYGYT | TRBJ1-2 | TRBV12-5
ASSLVAARGAGVLF | TRBJ2-1 | TRBV5-1
ATAEKETQY | TRBJ2-5 | TRBV15
ASSPRKNTGELF | TRBJ2-2 | TRBV7-3
ASGPGQLVSGNTIY | TRBJ1-3 | TRBV12-5
ASSFRSYEQY | TRBJ2-7 | TRBV5-6
ASSSLGSMNTEAF | TRBJ1-1 | TRBV5-1
ASSLRQGSLRTEAF | TRBJ1-1 | TRBV7-6